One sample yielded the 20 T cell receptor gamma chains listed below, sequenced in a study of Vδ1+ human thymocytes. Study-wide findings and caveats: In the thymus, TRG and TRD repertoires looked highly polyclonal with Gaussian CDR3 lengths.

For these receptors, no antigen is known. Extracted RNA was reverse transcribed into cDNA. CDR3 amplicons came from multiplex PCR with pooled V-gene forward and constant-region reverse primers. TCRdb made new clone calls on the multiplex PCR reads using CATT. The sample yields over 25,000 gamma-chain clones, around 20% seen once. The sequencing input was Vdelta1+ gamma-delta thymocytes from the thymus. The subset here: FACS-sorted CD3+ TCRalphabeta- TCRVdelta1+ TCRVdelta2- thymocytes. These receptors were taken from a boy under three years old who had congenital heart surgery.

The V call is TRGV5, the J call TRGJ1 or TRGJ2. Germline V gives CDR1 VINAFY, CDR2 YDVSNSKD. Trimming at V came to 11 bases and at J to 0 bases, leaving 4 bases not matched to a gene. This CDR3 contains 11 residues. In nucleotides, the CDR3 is TGTGCCATCCCGAATTATTATAAGAAACTCTTT. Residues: CAIPNYYKKLF.

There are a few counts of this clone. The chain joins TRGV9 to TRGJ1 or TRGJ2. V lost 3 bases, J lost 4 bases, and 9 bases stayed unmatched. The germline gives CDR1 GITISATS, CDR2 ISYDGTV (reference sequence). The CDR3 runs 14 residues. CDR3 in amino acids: CALWELPGYYKKLF. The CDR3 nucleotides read TGTGCCTTGTGGGAGTTACCAGGGTATTATAAGAAACTCTTT.

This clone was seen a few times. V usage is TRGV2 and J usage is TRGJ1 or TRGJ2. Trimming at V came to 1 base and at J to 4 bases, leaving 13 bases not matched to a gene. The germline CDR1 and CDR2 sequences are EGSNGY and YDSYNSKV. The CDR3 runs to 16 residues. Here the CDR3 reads CATWDGTNKTYYKKLF. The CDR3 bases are TGTGCCACCTGGGACGGTACAAATAAGACGTATTATAAGAAACTCTTT.

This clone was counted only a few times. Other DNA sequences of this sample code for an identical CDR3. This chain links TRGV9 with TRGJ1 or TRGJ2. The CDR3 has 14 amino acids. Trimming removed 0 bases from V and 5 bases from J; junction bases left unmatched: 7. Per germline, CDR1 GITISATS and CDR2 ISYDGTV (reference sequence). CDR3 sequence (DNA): TGTGCCTTGTGGGAGGTGCAAGAGGATTATAAGAAACTCTTT. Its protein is CALWEVQEDYKKLF.

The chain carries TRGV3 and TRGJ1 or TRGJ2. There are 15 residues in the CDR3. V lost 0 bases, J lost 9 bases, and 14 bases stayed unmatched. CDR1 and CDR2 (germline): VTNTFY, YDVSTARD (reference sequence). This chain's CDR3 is CATWDRQHDHGKKLF. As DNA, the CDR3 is TGTGCCACCTGGGACAGGCAGCACGACCATGGTAAGAAACTCTTT.

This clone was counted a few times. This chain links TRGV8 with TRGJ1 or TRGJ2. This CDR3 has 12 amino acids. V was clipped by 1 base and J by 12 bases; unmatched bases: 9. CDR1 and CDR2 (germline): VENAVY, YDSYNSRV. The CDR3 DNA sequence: TGTGCCACCTGGGATAGCCAAGCCGGGAAACTCTTT. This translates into CATWDSQAGKLF.

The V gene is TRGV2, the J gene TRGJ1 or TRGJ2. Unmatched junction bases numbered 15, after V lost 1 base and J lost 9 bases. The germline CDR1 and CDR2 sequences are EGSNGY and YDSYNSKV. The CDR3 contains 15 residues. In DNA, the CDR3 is TGTGCCACCTGGGACGGTCGGGGCGGTGGCCTTAAGAAACTCTTT. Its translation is CATWDGRGGGLKKLF.

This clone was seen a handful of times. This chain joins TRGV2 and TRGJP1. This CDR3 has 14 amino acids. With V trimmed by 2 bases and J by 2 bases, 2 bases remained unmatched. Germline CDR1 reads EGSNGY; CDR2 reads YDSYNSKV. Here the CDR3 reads CATWDETTGWFKIF. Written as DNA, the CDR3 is TGTGCCACCTGGGACGAAACCACTGGTTGGTTCAAGATATTT.

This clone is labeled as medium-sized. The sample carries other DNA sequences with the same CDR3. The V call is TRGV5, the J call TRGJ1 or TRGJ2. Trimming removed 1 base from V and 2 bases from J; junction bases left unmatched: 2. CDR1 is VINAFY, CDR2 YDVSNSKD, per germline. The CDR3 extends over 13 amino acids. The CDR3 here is CATWDSHYYKKLF. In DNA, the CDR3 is TGTGCCACCTGGGACAGTCATTATTATAAGAAACTCTTT.

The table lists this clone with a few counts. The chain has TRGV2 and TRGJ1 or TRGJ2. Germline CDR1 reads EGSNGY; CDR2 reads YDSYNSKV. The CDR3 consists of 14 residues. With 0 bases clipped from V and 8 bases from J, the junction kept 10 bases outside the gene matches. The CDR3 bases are TGTGCCACCTGGGACGGGCCGGGCTTGCATAAGAAACTCTTT. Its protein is CATWDGPGLHKKLF.

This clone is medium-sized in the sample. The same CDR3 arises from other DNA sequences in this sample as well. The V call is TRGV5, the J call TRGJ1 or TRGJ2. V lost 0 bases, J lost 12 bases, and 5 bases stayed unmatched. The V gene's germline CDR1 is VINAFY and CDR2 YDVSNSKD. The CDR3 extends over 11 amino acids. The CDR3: CATWDRPGKLF. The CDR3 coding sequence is TGTGCCACCTGGGACAGGCCCGGGAAACTCTTT.

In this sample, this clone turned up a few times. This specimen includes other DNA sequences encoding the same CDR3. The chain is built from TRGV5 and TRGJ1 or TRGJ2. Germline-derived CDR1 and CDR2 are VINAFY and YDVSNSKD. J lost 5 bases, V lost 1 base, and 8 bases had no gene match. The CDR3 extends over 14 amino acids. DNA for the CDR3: TGTGCCACCTGGGACAGACCCGAGGATTATAAGAAACTCTTT. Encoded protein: CATWDRPEDYKKLF.

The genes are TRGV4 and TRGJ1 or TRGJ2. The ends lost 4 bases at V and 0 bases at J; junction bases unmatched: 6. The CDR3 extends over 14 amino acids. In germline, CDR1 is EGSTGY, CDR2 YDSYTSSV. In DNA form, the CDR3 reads TGTGCCACCTGGGAGGGGGAGAATTATTATAAGAAACTCTTT. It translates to CATWEGENYYKKLF.

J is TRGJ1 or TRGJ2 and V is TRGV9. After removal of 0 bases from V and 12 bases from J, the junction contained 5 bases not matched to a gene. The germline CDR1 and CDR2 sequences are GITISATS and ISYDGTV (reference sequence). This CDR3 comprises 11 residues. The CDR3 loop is CALWEVEGKLF. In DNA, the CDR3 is TGTGCCTTGTGGGAGGTGGAAGGGAAACTCTTT.

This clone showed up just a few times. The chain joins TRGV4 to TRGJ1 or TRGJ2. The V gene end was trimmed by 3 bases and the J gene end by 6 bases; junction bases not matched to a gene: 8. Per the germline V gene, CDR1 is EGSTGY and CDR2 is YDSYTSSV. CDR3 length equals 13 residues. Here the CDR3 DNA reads TGTGCCACCTGGGATACTCTACGTTATAAGAAACTCTTT. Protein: CATWDTLRYKKLF.

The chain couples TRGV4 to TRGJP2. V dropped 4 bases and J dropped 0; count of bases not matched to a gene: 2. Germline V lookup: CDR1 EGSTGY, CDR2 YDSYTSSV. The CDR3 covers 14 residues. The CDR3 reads CATWEDSSDWIKTF. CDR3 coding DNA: TGTGCCACCTGGGAGGATAGTAGTGATTGGATCAAGACGTTT.

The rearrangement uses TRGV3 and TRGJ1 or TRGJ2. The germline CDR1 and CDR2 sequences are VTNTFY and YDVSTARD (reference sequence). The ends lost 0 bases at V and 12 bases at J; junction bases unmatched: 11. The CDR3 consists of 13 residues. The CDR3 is CATWDRHFLRKLF. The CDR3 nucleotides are TGTGCCACCTGGGACAGGCACTTTCTGAGGAAACTCTTT.

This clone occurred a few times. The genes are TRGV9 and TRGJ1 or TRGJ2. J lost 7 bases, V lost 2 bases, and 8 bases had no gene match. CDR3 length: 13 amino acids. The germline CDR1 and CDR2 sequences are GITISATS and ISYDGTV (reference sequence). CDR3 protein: CALWEAQGYKKLF. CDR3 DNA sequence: TGTGCCTTGTGGGAGGCCCAAGGGTATAAGAAACTCTTT.

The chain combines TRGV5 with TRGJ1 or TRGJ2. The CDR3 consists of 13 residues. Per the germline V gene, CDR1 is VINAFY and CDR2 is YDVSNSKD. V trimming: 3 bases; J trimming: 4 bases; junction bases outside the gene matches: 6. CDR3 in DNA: TGTGCCACCTGGGACGGCAGGTATTATAAGAAACTCTTT. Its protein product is CATWDGRYYKKLF.

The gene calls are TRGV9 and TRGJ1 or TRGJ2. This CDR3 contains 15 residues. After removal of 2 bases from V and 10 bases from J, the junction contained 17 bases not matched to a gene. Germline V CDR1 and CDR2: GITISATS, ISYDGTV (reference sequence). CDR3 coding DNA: TGTGCCTTGTGGGAGGCCGAAAACCTTACCCGGAAGAAACTCTTT. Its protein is CALWEAENLTRKKLF.